Listed below are T cell receptor beta chains from one sample, sequenced in a study of T cell clones after liver transplantation. Data came from immunoSEQ multiplex PCR; TCRdb stores just in-frame clones and leaves some out. The sample holds 70,000 or so clones, roughly nine tenths seen once. Material: CD4+ T cells from blood, obtained before liver transplant. The receptor set was obtained from a human donor who received a liver transplant. CDR3s include the opening cysteine and the closing phenylalanine or tryptophan. D genes are given only for firm matches. Expanded clones get a size class; other rows say once, few or many, or leave the size out.

V,D,J,size,CDR3,DNA
TRBV4-3,-,TRBJ2-7,once,CASSQGRGLSYEQYF,TGCGCCAGCAGCCAAGGCAGAGGACTTTCGTACGAGCAGTACTTC
TRBV4-3,TRBD1,TRBJ2-4,-,CASSQEGQGKNIQYF,TGCGCCAGCAGCCAAGAGGGACAGGGAAAAAACATTCAGTACTTC
TRBV5-1,TRBD2,TRBJ2-5,-,CASSSGLAGQETQYF,TGCGCCAGCAGCTCGGGACTAGCGGGCCAAGAGACCCAGTACTTC
TRBV5-3,TRBD1,TRBJ1-1,-,CARSQQGDGTEAFF,TGTGCCAGAAGCCAACAGGGGGATGGGACTGAAGCTTTCTTT
TRBV4-3,-,TRBJ1-1,-,CASSQDSTDTEAFF,TGCGCCAGCAGCCAAGATAGCACGGACACTGAAGCTTTCTTT
TRBV5-1,-,TRBJ2-1,-,CASSSNIRPNNEQFF,TGCGCCAGCAGCTCCAATATTCGGCCAAACAATGAGCAGTTCTTC
TRBV5-1,TRBD2,TRBJ2-1,-,CASSITPTSGTKFF,TGCGCCAGCAGCATTACTCCGACTAGCGGGACGAAGTTCTTC
TRBV29-1,TRBD1,TRBJ2-3,-,CSVDNLETGASDTQYF,TGCAGCGTTGACAACCTGGAGACAGGGGCTTCAGATACGCAGTATTTT
TRBV2,TRBD1,TRBJ2-2,-,CAIRTGSFAGELFF,TGTGCCATTCGGACAGGGAGTTTCGCCGGGGAGCTGTTTTTT
TRBV20-1,-,TRBJ2-7,-,CSARRQNEQYF,TGCAGTGCTAGGAGACAGAACGAGCAGTACTTC
TRBV2,-,TRBJ2-5,-,CAGATAKYRGQYF,TGTGCCGGCGCGACAGCGAAGTACCGAGGACAGTACTTC
TRBV5-5,TRBD2,TRBJ2-1,once,CASSFRTSGLYNEQFF,TGTGCCAGCAGCTTCCGGACTAGCGGGCTCTACAATGAGCAGTTCTTC
TRBV20-1,TRBD1,TRBJ2-5,once,CSARQGETQYF,TGCAGTGCTCGACAGGGGGAGACCCAGTACTTC
TRBV11-2,-,TRBJ2-3,-,CASSLVQDVAQYF,TGTGCCAGCAGCTTAGTCCAGGACGTTGCGCAGTATTTT
TRBV19,TRBD1,TRBJ2-6,-,CASSITGTGVGANVLTF,TGTGCCAGTAGTATCACCGGGACAGGGGTTGGGGCCAACGTCCTGACTTTC
TRBV4-1,-,TRBJ2-7,-,CASSRQPAYEQYF,TGCGCCAGCAGCCGACAGCCGGCCTACGAGCAGTACTTC
TRBV7-2,TRBD2,TRBJ2-3,-,CASSPYLGTSGLSTDTQYF,TGTGCCAGCAGCCCTTATTTAGGGACTAGCGGGCTTAGCACAGATACGCAGTATTTT
TRBV2,-,TRBJ1-1,-,CASRVGRTTEAFF,TGTGCCAGCAGGGTGGGACGGACAACTGAAGCTTTCTTT
TRBV27,-,TRBJ1-5,-,CASSKFGEGNQPQHF,TGTGCCAGCAGCAAATTCGGGGAAGGCAATCAGCCCCAGCATTTT
TRBV5-1,-,TRBJ2-5,-,CASKERPGETQYF,TGCGCCAGCAAAGAGCGACCCGGGGAGACCCAGTACTTC
TRBV7-8,TRBD2,TRBJ2-3,-,CASSPGRTSGRPTDTQYF,TGTGCCAGCAGCCCGGGTAGGACTAGCGGGAGGCCCACAGATACGCAGTATTTT
TRBV19,-,TRBJ1-5,once,CASSSWEGRGSNQPQHF,TGTGCCAGTAGTTCATGGGAAGGTAGAGGTAGCAATCAGCCCCAGCATTTT
TRBV11-3,-,TRBJ1-1,-,CASSPQGRGGEAFF,TGTGCCAGCAGCCCTCAGGGACGGGGTGGGGAAGCTTTCTTT
TRBV18,TRBD2,TRBJ2-1,-,CASSPTPLAGGPGYEQFF,TGTGCCAGCTCACCGACCCCGCTAGCGGGAGGGCCAGGTTATGAGCAGTTCTTC
TRBV6-5,-,TRBJ2-7,-,CASNNPPHEQYF,TGTGCCAGCAATAACCCCCCCCACGAGCAGTACTTC
TRBV12-5,-,TRBJ2-2,-,CASGQRGSDTGELFF,TGTGCTAGTGGTCAGAGGGGTTCCGACACCGGGGAGCTGTTTTTT
TRBV5-1,-,TRBJ2-3,-,CASSLLGSKTDTQYF,TGCGCCAGCAGCTTGCTAGGATCCAAAACAGATACGCAGTATTTT
TRBV18,-,TRBJ2-1,-,CASSPLGATPNEQFF,TGTGCCAGCTCACCCTTGGGAGCCACCCCCAATGAGCAGTTCTTC
TRBV6-7,-,TRBJ2-7,-,CASSYSRTLYEQYF,TGTGCCAGCAGTTACTCCCGGACGCTCTACGAGCAGTACTTC
TRBV7-9,-,TRBJ2-3,-,CASSSLLGRVADTQYF,TGTGCCAGCAGCTCCCTACTAGGGAGAGTGGCAGATACGCAGTATTTT
TRBV21-1,-,TRBJ2-2,-,CASSKNRRGGNTGELFF,TGTGCCAGCAGCAAAAATCGGAGAGGTGGAAACACCGGGGAGCTGTTTTTT
TRBV18,TRBD1,TRBJ2-7,-,CASSTGLTSYEQYF,TGTGCCAGCTCGACAGGGTTAACATCCTACGAGCAGTACTTC
TRBV10-3,-,TRBJ2-2,-,CAISESGGELFF,TGTGCCATCAGTGAGTCGGGCGGGGAGCTGTTTTTT
TRBV7-3,TRBD1,TRBJ2-5,-,CASSPQTGGVETQYF,TGTGCCAGCAGCCCTCAGACAGGGGGCGTGGAGACCCAGTACTTC
TRBV5-1,-,TRBJ2-5,-,CASSLAETQYF,TGCGCCAGCAGCTTGGCGGAGACCCAGTACTTC
TRBV5-1,TRBD1,TRBJ2-7,-,CASSLQGGYHEQYF,TGCGCCAGCAGCCTACAAGGGGGCTACCACGAGCAGTACTTC
TRBV29-1,-,TRBJ2-1,-,CSVKPPNEQFF,TGCAGCGTTAAACCGCCCAATGAGCAGTTCTTC
TRBV28,-,TRBJ1-1,few,CASSLYDSGHFF,TGTGCCAGCAGTTTATATGACAGTGGACATTTCTTT
TRBV5-6,TRBD2,TRBJ2-3,-,CASSRTSGSADTQYF,TGTGCCAGCAGCAGGACTAGCGGGAGTGCAGATACGCAGTATTTT
TRBV28,-,TRBJ2-7,-,CASSSRTAIYEQYF,TGTGCCAGCAGCTCCAGGACGGCCATCTACGAGCAGTACTTC
TRBV5-4,TRBD1,TRBJ1-4,-,CASSLEPRDSSNEKLFF,TGTGCCAGCAGCTTGGAACCTAGGGACAGCTCAAATGAAAAACTGTTTTTT
TRBV4-3,TRBD2,TRBJ2-3,-,CASSQDFIGGSGGTDTQYF,TGCGCCAGCAGCCAAGATTTCATCGGAGGTAGCGGGGGGACAGATACGCAGTATTTT
TRBV15,-,TRBJ2-1,-,CATSMTKWNEQFF,TGTGCCACCAGCATGACGAAGTGGAACGAGCAGTTCTTC
TRBV7-2,-,TRBJ1-3,-,CASSPLSGNTIYF,TGTGCCAGCAGCCCCCTCTCTGGAAACACCATATATTTT
TRBV4-3,-,TRBJ2-5,-,CASSQTEGSGETQYF,TGCGCCAGCAGCCAGACGGAGGGGAGTGGGGAGACCCAGTACTTC
TRBV11-2,-,TRBJ2-3,-,CASSPRFSAEDGDTQYF,TGTGCCAGCAGCCCCAGATTTTCCGCGGAGGATGGAGATACGCAGTATTTT
TRBV7-2,-,TRBJ1-1,-,CASSPGTANTEAFF,TGTGCCAGCAGCCCAGGGACGGCGAACACTGAAGCTTTCTTT
TRBV6-4,-,TRBJ2-7,-,CASSDSGTHTYEQYF,TGTGCCAGCAGTGACTCCGGGACGCATACCTACGAGCAGTACTTC
TRBV18,TRBD1,TRBJ1-1,-,CASSPDRETEAFF,TGTGCCAGCTCACCAGACAGGGAAACTGAAGCTTTCTTT
TRBV19,-,TRBJ1-2,-,CASSMVLGAGRINYGYTF,TGTGCCAGTAGTATGGTTTTGGGGGCCGGACGAATTAACTATGGCTACACCTTC
TRBV11-2,TRBD2,TRBJ2-1,-,CASSFTSGTYNEQFF,TGTGCCAGCAGCTTTACTAGCGGAACCTACAATGAGCAGTTCTTC